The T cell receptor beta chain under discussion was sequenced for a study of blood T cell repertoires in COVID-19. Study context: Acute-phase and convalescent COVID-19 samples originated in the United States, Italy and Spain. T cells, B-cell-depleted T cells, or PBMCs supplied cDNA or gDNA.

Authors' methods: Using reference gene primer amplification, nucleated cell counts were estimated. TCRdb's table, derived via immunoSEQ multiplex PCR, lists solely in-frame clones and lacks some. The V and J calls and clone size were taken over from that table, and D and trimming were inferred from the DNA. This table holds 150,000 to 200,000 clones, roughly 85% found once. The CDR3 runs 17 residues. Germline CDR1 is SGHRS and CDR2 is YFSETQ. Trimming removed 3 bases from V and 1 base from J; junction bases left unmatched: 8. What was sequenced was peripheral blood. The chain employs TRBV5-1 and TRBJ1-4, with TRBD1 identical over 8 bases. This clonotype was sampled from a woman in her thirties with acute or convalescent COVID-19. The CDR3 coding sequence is TGCGCCAGCAGCTACGCAGGGGGCGCAGGAACTAATGAAAAACTGTTTTTT. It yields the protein CASSYAGGAGTNEKLFF.